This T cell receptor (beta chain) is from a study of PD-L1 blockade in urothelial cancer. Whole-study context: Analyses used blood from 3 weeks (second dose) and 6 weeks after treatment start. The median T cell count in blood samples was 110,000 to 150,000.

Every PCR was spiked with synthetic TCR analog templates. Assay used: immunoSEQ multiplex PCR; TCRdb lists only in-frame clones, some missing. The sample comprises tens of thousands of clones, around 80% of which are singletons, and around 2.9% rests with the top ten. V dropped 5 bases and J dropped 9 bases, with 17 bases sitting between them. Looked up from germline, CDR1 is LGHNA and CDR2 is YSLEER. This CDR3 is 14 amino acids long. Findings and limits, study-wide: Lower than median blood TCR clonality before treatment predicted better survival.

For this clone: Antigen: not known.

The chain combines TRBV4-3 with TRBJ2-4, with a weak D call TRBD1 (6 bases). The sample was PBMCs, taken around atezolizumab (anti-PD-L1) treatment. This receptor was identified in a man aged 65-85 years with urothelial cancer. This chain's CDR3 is CASSISTAGAIQYF. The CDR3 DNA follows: TGCGCCAGCAGCATAAGCACTGCAGGGGCCATTCAGTACTTC.